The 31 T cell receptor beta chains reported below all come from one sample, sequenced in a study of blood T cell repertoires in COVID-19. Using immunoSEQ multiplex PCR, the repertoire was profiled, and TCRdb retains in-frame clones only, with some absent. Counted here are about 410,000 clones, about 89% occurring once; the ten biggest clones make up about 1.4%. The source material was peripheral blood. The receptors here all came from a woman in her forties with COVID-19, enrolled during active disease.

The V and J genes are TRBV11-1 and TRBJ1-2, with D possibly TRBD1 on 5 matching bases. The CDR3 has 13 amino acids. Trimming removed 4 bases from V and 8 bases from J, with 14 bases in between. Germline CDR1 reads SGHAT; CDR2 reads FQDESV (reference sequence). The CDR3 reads CASSYDRSQGYTF. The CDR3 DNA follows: TGTGCCAGCAGCTACGACAGATCCCAGGGCTACACCTTC.

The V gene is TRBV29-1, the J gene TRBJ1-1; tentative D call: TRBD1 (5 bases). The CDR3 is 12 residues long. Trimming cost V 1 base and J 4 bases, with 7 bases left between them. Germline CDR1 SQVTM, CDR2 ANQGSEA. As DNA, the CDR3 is TGCAGCGTTGAAGCAGGGTCCACTGAAGCTTTCTTT. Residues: CSVEAGSTEAFF.

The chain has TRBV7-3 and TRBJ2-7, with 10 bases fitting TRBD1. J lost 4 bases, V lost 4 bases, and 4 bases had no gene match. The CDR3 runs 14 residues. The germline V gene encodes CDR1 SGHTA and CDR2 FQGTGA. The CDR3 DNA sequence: TGTGCCAGCAGCTCGACAGGGGGCAGGTACGAGCAGTACTTC. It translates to CASSSTGGRYEQYF.

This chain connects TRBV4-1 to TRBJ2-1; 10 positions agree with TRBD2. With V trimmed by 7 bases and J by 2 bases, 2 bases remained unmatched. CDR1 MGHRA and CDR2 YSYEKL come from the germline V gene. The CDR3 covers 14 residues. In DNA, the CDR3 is TGCGCCAGCACCCTAGCGGGGGCCTACAATGAGCAGTTCTTC. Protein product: CASTLAGAYNEQFF.

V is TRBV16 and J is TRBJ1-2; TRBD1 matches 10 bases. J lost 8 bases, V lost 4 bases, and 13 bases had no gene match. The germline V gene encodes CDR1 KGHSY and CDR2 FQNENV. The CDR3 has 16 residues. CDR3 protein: CASSPPGQGWSGGYTF. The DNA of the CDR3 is TGTGCCAGCAGCCCCCCGGGACAGGGGTGGTCAGGCGGCTACACCTTC.

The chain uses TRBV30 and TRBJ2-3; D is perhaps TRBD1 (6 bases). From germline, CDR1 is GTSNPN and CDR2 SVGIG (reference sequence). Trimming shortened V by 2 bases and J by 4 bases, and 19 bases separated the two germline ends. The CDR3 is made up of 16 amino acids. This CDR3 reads CAWSQVGRPGADTQYF. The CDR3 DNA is TGTGCCTGGAGTCAAGTAGGACGGCCAGGGGCAGATACGCAGTATTTT.

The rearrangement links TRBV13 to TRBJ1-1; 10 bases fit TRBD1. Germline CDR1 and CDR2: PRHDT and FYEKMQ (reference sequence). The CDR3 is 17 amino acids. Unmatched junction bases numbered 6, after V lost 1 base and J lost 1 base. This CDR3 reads CASSLATGGAGNTEAFF. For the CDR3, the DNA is TGTGCCAGCAGCTTAGCGACAGGGGGCGCTGGGAACACTGAAGCTTTCTTT.

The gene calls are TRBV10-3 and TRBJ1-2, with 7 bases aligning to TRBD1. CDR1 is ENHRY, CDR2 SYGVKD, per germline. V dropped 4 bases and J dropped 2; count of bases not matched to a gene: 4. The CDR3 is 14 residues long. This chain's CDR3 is CAISVGTANYGYTF. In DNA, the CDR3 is TGTGCCATCAGTGTGGGGACAGCCAACTATGGCTACACCTTC.

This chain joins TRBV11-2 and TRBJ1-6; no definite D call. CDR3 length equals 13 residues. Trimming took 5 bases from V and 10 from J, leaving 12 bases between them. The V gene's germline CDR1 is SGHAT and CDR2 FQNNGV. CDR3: CASSPNPGSPLHF. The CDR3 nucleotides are TGTGCCAGCAGCCCCAACCCAGGCTCACCCCTCCACTTT.

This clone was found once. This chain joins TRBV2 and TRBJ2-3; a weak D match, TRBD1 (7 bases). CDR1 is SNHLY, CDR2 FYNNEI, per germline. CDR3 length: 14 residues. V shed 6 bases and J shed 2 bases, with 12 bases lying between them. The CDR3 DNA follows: TGTGCCAGCAGAAGACAGGGACTCACAGATACGCAGTATTTT. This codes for CASRRQGLTDTQYF.

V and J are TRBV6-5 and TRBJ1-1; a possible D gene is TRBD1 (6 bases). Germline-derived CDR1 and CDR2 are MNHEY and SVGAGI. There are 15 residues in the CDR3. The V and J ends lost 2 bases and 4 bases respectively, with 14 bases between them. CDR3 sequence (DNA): TGTGCCAGCAGTTACCGGACCACAGGGAGCACTGAAGCTTTCTTT. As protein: CASSYRTTGSTEAFF.

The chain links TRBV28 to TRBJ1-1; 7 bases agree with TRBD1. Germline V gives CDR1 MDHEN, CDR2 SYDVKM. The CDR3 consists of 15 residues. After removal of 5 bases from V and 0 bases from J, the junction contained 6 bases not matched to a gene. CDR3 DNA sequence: TGTGCCAGCAGTCCTCGACAGGGTTTGAACACTGAAGCTTTCTTT. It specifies CASSPRQGLNTEAFF.

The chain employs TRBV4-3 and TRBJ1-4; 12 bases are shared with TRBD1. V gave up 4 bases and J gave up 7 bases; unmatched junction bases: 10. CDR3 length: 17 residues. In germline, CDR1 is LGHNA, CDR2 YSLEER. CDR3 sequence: CASSRGTGGSSTEKLFF. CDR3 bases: TGCGCCAGCAGCCGCGGGACAGGGGGCTCGTCTACTGAAAAACTGTTTTTT.

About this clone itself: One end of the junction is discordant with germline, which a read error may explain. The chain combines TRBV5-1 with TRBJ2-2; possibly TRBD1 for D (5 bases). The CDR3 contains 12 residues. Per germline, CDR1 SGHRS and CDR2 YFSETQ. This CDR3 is CVSSSRAGELFF. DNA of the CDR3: TGCGTCAGCAGCTCCAGGGCCGGGGAGCTGTTTTTT.

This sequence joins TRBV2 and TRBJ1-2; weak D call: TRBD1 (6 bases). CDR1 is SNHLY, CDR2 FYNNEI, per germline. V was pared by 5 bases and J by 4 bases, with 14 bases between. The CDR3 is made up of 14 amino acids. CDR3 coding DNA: TGTGCCAGCAGTACTATACAGGGAACCTATGGCTACACCTTC. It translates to CASSTIQGTYGYTF.

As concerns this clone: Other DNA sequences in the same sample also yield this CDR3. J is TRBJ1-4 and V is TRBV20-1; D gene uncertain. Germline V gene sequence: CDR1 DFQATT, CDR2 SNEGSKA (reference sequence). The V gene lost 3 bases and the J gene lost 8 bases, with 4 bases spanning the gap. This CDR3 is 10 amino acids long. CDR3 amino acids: CSARAEKLFF. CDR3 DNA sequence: TGCAGTGCTAGGGCCGAAAAACTGTTTTTT.

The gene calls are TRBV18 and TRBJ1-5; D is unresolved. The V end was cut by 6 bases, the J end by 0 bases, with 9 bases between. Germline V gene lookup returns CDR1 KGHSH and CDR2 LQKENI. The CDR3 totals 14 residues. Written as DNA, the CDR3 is TGTGCCAGCTCCGGAGAATATAGCAATCAGCCCCAGCATTTT. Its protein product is CASSGEYSNQPQHF.

CDR3 protein: CATSGGSAGGLTDTQYF. DNA for the CDR3: TGTGCCACCTCCGGTGGGTCAGCGGGAGGACTCACAGATACGCAGTATTTT. The chain carries TRBV24-1 and TRBJ2-3, with TRBD2 identical over 9 bases. The CDR3 covers 17 residues. The junction had 14 bases not matched to a gene; V was cut back by 9 bases and J by 2 bases. Germline V CDR1 and CDR2: KGHDR, SFDVKD.

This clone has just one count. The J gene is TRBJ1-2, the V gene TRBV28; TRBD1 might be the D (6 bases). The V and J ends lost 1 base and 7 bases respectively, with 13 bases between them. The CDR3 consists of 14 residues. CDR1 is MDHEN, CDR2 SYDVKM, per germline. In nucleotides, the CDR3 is TGTGCCAGCAGTTTATCGGGGGGGGCGGCTGGCTACACCTTC. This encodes CASSLSGGAAGYTF.

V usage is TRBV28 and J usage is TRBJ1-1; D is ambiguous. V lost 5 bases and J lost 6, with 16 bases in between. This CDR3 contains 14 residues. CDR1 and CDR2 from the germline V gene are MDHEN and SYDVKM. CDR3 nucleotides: TGTGCCAGCAGTCCAAGAAGCATTGTGCCTGAAGCTTTCTTT. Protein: CASSPRSIVPEAFF.

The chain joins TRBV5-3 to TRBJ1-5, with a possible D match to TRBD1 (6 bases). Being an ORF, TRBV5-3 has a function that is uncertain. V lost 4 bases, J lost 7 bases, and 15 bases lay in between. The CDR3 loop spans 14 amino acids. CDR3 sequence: CARSVSRGNQPQHF. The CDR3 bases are TGTGCCAGAAGCGTCAGCAGGGGAAACCAGCCCCAGCATTTT.

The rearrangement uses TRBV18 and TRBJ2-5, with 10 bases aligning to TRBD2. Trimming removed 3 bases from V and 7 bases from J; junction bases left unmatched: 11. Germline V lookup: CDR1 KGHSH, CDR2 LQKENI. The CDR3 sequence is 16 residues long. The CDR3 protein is CASSPSTSGHLMTQYF. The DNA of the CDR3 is TGTGCCAGCTCACCCTCGACTAGCGGGCACCTTATGACCCAGTACTTC.

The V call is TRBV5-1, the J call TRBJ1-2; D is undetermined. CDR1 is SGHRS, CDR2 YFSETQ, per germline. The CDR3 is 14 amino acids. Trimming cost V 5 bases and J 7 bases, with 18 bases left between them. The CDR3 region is CASRQWWGDGGYTF. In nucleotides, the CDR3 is TGCGCCAGCAGACAATGGTGGGGAGACGGTGGCTACACCTTC.

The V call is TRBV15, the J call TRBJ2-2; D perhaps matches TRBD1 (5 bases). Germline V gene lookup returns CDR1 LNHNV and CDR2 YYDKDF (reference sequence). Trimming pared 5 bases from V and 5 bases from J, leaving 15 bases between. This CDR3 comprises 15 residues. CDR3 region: CATSFGLKGTGELFF. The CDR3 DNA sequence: TGTGCCACCAGCTTCGGGCTTAAGGGGACCGGGGAGCTGTTTTTT.

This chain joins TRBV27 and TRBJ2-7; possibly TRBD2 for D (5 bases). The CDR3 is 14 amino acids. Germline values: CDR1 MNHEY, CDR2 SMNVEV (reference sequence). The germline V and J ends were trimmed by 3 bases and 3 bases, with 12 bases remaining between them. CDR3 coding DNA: TGTGCCAGCAGTTTTACTAGTTATCACTACGAGCAGTACTTC. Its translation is CASSFTSYHYEQYF.

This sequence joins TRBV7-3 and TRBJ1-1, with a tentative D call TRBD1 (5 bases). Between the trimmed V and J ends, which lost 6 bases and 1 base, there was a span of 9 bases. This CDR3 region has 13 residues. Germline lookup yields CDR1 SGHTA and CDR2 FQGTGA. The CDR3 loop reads CASSTQGNTEAFF. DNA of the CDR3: TGTGCCAGCAGTACTCAGGGGAACACTGAAGCTTTCTTT.

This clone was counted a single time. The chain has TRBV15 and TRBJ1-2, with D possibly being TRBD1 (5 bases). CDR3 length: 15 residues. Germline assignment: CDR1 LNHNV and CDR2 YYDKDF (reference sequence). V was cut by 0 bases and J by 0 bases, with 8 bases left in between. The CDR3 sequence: CATSREQAANYGYTF. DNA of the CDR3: TGTGCCACCAGCAGAGAACAGGCAGCTAACTATGGCTACACCTTC.

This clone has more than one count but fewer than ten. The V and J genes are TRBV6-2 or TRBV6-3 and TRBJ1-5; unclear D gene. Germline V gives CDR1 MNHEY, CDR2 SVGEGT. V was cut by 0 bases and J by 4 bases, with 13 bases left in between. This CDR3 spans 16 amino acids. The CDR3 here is CASSYSSSLVNQPQHF. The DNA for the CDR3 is TGTGCCAGCAGTTACTCGAGTAGCCTAGTTAATCAGCCCCAGCATTTT.

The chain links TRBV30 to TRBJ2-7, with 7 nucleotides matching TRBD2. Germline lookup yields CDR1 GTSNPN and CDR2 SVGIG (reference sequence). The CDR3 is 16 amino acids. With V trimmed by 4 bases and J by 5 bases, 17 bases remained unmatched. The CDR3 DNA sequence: TGTGCCTGGAAGACTCACCAGGGCGGGAGCACTAACGAGCAGTACTTC. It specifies CAWKTHQGGSTNEQYF. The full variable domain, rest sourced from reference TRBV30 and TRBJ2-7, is SQTIHQWPATLVQPVGSPLSLECTVEGTSNPNLYWYRQAAGRGLQLLFYSVGIGQISSEVPQNLSASRPQDRQFILSSKKLLLSDSGFYLCAWKTHQGGSTNEQYFGPGTRLTVT.

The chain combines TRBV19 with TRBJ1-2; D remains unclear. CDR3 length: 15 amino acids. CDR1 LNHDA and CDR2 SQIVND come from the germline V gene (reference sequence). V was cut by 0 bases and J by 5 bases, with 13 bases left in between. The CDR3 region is CASSIDLLAGYGYTF. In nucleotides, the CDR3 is TGTGCCAGTAGTATAGATCTATTGGCGGGGTATGGCTACACCTTC.

CDR3 sequence: CASSPRETLNYGYTF. CDR3 coding DNA: TGTGCCAGCAGCCCGAGGGAGACCCTTAACTATGGCTACACCTTC. This chain connects TRBV7-8 to TRBJ1-2, with D unresolved. Between the trimmed V and J ends, which lost 5 bases and 1 base, there was a span of 14 bases. CDR1 is SGHVS and CDR2 is FQNEAQ in the germline V gene. CDR3 length: 15 residues.